This T cell receptor (beta chain) was observed in a study of T cell responses to AZD1222 COVID-19 vaccine. This table comes from immunoSEQ multiplex PCR, and its TCRdb copy is limited to in-frame clones, with some not included. The sample records 95,000 to 110,000 clones, 70% to 90% being singletons. The length of the CDR3 is 15 residues. V trimming: 3 bases; J trimming: 7 bases; junction bases outside the gene matches: 9. Germline assignment: CDR1 SGHKS and CDR2 YYEKEE (reference sequence). The TCR comes from an adult who received the AZD1222 COVID-19 vaccine. Sequencing was performed on peripheral blood, taken 28 days after the second AZD1222 dose. The genes are TRBV5-5 and TRBJ1-2, with 10 positions matching TRBD1. CDR3 in DNA: TGTGCCAGCAGCTCGCCGGGACAGGGGAAGCGTGGCTACACCTTC. It specifies CASSSPGQGKRGYTF.